The present TCR beta chain was sequenced within a study of T cells in tumors after PD-1 blockade. Study-wide background: Patients received pembrolizumab 200 mg every 3 weeks or cemiplimab 350 mg every 2 weeks. Peripheral blood samples averaged around 38,000 unique clonotypes and about 120,000 templates.

Produced via immunoSEQ multiplex PCR; TCRdb's table is partial and in-frame only. The sample has roughly 59,000 clones, around three quarters seen once. With 4 bases removed from V and 1 base from J, the gap between germline ends came to 12 bases. CDR3 size: 15 residues. Germline V gene lookup returns CDR1 SGHKS and CDR2 YYEKEE (reference sequence). The J gene is TRBJ1-5, the V gene TRBV5-5; no clear D. This sequence originates from a human donor with basal cell carcinoma. Sequenced here: PBMCs, sampled before anti-PD-1 treatment. CDR3 residues: CASSTGGFSNQPQHF. As DNA, the CDR3 is TGTGCCAGCAGCACCGGCGGTTTCAGCAATCAGCCCCAGCATTTT.